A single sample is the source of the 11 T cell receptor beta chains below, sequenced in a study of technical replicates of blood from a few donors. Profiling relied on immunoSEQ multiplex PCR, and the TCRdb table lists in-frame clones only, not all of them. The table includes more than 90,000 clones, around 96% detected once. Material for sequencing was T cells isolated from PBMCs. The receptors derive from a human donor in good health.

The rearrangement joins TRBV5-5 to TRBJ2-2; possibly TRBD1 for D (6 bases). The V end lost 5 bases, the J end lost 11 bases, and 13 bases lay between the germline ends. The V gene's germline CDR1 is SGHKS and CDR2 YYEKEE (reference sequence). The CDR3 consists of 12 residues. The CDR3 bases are TGTGCCAGCAGTTTTTCGACAGGCGAGCTGTTTTTT. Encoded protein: CASSFSTGELFF.

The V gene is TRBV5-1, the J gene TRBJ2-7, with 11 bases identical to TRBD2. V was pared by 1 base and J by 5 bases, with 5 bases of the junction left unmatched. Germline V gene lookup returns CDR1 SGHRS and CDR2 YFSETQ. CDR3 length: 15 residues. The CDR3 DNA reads TGCGCCAGCAGCTTGATTAGCGGGGGGGCCGACGAGCAGTACTTC. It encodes CASSLISGGADEQYF.

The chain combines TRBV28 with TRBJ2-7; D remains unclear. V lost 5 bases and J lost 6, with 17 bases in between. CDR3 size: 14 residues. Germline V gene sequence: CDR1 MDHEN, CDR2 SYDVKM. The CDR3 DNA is TGTGCCAGCAGTCAGCGCCACGATGTAGGCGAGCAGTACTTC. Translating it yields CASSQRHDVGEQYF.

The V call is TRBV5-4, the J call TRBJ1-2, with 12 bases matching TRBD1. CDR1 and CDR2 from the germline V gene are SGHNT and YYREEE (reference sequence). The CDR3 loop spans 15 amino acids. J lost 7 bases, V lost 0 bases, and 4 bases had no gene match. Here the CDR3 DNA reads TGTGCCAGCAGCTTGGTCGGGACAGGGGGCTTTGGCTACACCTTC. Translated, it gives CASSLVGTGGFGYTF.

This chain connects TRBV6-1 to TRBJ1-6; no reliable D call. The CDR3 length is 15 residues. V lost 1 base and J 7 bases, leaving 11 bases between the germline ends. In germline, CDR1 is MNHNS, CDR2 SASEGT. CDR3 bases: TGTGCCAGCAGTGAAGTAAGAGATCGGAATTCACCCCTCCACTTT. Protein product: CASSEVRDRNSPLHF.

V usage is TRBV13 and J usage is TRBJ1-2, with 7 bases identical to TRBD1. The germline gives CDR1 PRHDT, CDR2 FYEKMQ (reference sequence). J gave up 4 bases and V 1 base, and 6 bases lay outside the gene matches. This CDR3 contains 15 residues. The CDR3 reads CASSLVGGVSYGYTF. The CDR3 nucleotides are TGTGCCAGCAGCTTAGTAGGGGGCGTTAGCTATGGCTACACCTTC. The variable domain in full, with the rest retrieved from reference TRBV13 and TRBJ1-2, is AAGVIQSPRHLIKEKRETATLKCYPIPRHDTVYWYQQGPGQDPQFLISFYEKMQSDKGSIPDRFSAQQFSDYHSELNMSSLELGDSALYFCASSLVGGVSYGYTFGSGTRLTVV.

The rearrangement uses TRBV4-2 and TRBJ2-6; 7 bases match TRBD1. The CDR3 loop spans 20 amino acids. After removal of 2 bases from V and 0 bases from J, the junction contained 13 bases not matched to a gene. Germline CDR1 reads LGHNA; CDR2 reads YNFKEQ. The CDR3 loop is CASSQRHGTDLISGANVLTF. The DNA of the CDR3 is TGTGCCAGCAGCCAACGCCACGGGACAGACTTGATCTCTGGGGCCAACGTCCTGACTTTC.

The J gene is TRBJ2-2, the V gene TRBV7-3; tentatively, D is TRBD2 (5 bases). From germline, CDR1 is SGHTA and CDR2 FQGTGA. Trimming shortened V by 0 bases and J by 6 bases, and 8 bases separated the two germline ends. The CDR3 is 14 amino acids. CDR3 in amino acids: CASSLTLLAGELFF. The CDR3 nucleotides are TGTGCCAGCAGCTTAACGTTACTAGCCGGGGAGCTGTTTTTT.

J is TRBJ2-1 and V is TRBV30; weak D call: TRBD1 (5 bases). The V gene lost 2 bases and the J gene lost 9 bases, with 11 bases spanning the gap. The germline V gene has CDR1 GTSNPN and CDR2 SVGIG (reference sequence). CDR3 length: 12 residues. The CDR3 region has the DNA TGTGCCTGGAGTATTTATCAGGGTGAGCAGTTCTTC. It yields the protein CAWSIYQGEQFF.

CDR3 loop: CASSPRTGLNQPQHF. CDR3 nucleotide sequence: TGTGCCAGCAGTCCTCGGACAGGCCTCAATCAGCCCCAGCATTTT. The rearrangement uses TRBV28 and TRBJ1-5, with 7 bases aligning to TRBD1. The CDR3 has 15 amino acids. CDR1 is MDHEN and CDR2 is SYDVKM in the germline V gene. J lost 3 bases, V lost 5 bases, and 7 bases had no gene match.

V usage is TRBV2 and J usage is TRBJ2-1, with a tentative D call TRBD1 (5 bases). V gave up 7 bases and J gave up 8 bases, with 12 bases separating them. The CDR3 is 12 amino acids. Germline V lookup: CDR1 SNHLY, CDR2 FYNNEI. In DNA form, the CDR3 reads TGTGCCAGCATTGCAGGGATGTATGAGCAGTTCTTC. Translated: CASIAGMYEQFF.